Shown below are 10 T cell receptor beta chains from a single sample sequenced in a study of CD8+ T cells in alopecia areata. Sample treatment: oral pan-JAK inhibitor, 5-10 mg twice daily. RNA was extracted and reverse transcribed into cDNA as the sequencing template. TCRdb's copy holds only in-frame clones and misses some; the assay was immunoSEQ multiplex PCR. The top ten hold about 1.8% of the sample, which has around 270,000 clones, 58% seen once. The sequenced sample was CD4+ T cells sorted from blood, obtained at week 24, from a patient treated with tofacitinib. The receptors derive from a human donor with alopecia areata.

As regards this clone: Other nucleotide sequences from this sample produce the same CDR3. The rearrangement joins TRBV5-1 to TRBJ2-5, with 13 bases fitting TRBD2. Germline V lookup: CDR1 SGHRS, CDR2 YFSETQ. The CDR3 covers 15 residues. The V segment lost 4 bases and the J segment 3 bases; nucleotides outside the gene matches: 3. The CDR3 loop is CASSRGTSGEETQYF. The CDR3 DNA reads TGCGCCAGCAGCAGGGGGACTAGCGGGGAAGAGACCCAGTACTTC.

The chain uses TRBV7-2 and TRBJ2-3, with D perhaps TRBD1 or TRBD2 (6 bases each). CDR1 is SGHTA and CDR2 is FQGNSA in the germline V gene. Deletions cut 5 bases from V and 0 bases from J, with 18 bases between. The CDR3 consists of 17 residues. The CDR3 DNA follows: TGTGCCAGCAGCCTTCTGGTTCGGGGGCTGAGCACAGATACGCAGTATTTT. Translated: CASSLLVRGLSTDTQYF.

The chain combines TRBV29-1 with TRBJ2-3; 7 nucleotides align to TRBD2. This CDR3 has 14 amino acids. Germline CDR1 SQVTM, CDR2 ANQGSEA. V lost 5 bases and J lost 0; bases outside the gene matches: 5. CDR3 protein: CSVSPSGSTDTQYF. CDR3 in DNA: TGCAGCGTTTCGCCTAGCGGCAGCACAGATACGCAGTATTTT.

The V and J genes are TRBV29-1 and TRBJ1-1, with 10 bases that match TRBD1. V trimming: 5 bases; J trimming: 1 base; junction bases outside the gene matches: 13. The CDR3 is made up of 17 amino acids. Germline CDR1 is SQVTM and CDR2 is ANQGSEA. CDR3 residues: CSVNIFRDRGTNTEAFF. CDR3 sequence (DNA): TGCAGCGTTAACATCTTCCGGGACAGGGGAACGAACACTGAAGCTTTCTTT.

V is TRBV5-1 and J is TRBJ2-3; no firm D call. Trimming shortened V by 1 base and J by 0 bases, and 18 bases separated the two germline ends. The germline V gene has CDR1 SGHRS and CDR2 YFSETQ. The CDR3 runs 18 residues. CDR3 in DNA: TGCGCCAGCAGCTTGTTCGAGTCGGCGCCTCTTAGCACAGATACGCAGTATTTT. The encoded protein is CASSLFESAPLSTDTQYF.

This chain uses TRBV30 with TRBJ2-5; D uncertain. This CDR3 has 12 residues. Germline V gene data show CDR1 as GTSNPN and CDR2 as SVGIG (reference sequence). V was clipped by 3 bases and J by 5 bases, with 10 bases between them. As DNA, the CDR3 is TGTGCCTGGAGCTGGTATAGGGAGACCCAGTACTTC. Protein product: CAWSWYRETQYF.

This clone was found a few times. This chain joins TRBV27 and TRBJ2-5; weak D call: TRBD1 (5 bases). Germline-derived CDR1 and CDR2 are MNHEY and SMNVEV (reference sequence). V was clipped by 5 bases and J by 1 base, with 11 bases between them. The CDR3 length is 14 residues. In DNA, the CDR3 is TGTGCCAGCAGTATGACAGCCCTCCAAGAGACCCAGTACTTC. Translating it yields CASSMTALQETQYF.

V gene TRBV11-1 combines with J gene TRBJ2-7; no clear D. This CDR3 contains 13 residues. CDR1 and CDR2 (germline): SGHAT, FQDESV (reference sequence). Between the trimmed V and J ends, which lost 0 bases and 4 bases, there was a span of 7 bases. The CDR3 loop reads CASSLAGPYEQYF. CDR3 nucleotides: TGTGCCAGCAGCTTAGCAGGTCCATACGAGCAGTACTTC. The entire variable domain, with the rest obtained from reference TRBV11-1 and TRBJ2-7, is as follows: EAEVAQSPRYKITEKSQAVAFWCDPISGHATLYWYRQILGQGPELLVQFQDESVVDDSQLPKDRFSAERLKGVDSTLKIQPAELGDSAMYLCASSLAGPYEQYFGPGTRLTVT.

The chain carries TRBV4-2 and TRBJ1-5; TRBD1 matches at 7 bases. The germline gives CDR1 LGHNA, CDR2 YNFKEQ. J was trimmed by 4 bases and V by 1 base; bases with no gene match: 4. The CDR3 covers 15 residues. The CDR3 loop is CASSQVGGVNQPQHF. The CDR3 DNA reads TGTGCCAGCAGCCAAGTAGGGGGCGTAAATCAGCCCCAGCATTTT.

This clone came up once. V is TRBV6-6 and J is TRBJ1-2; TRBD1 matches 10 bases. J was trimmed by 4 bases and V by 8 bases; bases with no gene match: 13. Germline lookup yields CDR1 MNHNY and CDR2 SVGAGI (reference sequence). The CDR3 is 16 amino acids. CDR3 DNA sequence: TGTGCCAGCCACGGAGGAGACAGGGGGCGGTTCTATGGCTACACCTTC. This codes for CASHGGDRGRFYGYTF.